The 4 T cell receptor beta chains below were found in one sample sequenced in a study of regulatory T cells in long-lasting Graves disease. Building the TCR beta libraries relied on iRepertoire HTBI primers, and CDR3 regions underwent Arm-PCR. TCRdb processed the multiplex PCR reads anew with MiXCR; each CDR3 protein has one entry. Of hundreds of thousands of distinct CDR3 sequences in the sample, roughly 15% are singletons; the top ten hold 18%. Time point of the sample: newly diagnosed GD, antithyroid drugs for less than 3 months. Making the TCR library involved RNA that had been extracted from PBMCs. These data also formed part of another study, on T cells in Graves' hyperthyroidism and ophthalmopathy.

This specimen was peripheral blood mononuclear cells (PBMCs), taken at new diagnosis, from a patient treated with antithyroid drugs. These TCRs come from a woman in her twenties or thirties with Graves disease.

This clonotype has only a few counts. The rearrangement links TRBV7-2 to TRBJ2-7; 10 bases are a match to TRBD2. V lost 3 bases, J lost 3 bases, and 11 bases stayed unmatched. This CDR3 is 17 amino acids long. Per germline, CDR1 SGHTA and CDR2 FQGNSA. The CDR3 bases are TGTGCCAGCAGCTTCTCTTCTTTAGCGGGAGGATACTACGAGCAGTACTTC. Protein product: CASSFSSLAGGYYEQYF.

This clonotype was recorded at least ten times. This chain connects TRBV5-6 to TRBJ2-1; D not resolved. The CDR3 spans 15 residues. Trimming pared 2 bases from V and 1 base from J, leaving 10 bases between. CDR1 and CDR2 (germline): SGHDT, YYEEEE. The CDR3 here is CASSFSPGSYNEQFF. The CDR3 DNA reads as TGTGCCAGCAGCTTTTCCCCCGGGTCCTACAATGAGCAGTTCTTC.

This clonotype has at least ten counts. The J gene is TRBJ1-1, the V gene TRBV7-9; no firm D call. CDR1 is SEHNR and CDR2 is FQNEAQ in the germline V gene (reference sequence). The CDR3 has 14 amino acids. Trimming shortened V by 0 bases and J by 3 bases, and 8 bases separated the two germline ends. The DNA of the CDR3 is TGTGCCAGCAGCTTAGCAGTTGCTGACACTGAAGCTTTCTTT. This translates into CASSLAVADTEAFF.

In its sample, this clonotype was seen a few times. The chain recombines TRBV15 with TRBJ1-3, with D perhaps TRBD1 (6 bases). Per germline, CDR1 LNHNV and CDR2 YYDKDF (reference sequence). The ends were cut back, 0 bases at V and 8 bases at J, with 17 bases in the middle. The length of the CDR3 is 16 residues. The CDR3 DNA is TGTGCCACCAGCAGAGATTCTGGGGGGCCGGGGGACACCATATATTTT. It is translated as CATSRDSGGPGDTIYF.